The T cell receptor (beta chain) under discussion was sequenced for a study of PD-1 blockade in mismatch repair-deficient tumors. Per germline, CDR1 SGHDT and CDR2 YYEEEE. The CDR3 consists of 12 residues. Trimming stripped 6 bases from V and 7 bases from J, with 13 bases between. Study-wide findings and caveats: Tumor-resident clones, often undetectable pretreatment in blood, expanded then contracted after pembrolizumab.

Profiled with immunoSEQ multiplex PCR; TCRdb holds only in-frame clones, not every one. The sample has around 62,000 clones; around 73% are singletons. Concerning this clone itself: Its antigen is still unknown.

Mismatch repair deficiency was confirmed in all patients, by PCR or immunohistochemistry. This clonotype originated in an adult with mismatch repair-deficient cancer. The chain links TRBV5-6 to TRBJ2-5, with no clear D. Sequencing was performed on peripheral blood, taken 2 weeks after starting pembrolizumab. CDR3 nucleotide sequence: TGTGCCAGCAACCGCAGATCGGGGACCCAGTACTTC. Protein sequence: CASNRRSGTQYF.